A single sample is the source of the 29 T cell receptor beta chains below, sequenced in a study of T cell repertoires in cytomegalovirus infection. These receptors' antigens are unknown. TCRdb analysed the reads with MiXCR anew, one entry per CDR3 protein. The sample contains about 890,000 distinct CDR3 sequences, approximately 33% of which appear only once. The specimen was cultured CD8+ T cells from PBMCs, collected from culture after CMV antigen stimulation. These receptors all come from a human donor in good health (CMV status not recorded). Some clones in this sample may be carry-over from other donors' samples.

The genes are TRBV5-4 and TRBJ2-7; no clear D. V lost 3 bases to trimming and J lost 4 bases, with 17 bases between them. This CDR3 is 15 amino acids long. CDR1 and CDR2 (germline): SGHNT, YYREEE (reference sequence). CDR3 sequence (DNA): TGTGCCAGCAGCTCGTCGGAAGGGTACCCTTACGAGCAGTACTTC. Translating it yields CASSSSEGYPYEQYF.

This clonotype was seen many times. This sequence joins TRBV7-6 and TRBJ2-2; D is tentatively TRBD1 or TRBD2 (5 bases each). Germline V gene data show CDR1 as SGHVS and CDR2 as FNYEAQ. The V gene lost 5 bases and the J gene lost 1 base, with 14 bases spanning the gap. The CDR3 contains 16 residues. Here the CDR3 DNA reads TGTGCCAGCAGCACCCACGAGGGGATGAACACCGGGGAGCTGTTTTTT. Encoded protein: CASSTHEGMNTGELFF.

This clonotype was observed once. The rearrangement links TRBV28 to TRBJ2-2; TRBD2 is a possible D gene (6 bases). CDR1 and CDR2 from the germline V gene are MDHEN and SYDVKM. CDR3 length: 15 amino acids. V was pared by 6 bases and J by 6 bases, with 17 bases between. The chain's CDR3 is CASRLEDYRPGELFF. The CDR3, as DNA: TGTGCCAGCAGATTAGAGGACTACCGGCCCGGGGAGCTGTTTTTT.

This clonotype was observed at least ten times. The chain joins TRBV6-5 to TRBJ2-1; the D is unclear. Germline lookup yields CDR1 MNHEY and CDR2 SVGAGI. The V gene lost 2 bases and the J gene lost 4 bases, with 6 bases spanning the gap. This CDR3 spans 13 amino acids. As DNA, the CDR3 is TGTGCCAGCAGTTACGAGAGGTACAATGAGCAGTTCTTC. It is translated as CASSYERYNEQFF.

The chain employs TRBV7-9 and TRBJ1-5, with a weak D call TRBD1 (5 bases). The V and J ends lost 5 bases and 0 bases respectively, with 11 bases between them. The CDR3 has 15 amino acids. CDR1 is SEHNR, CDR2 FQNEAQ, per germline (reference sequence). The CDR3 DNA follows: TGTGCCAGCAGCGAAGGGGACTATAGCAATCAGCCCCAGCATTTT. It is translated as CASSEGDYSNQPQHF.

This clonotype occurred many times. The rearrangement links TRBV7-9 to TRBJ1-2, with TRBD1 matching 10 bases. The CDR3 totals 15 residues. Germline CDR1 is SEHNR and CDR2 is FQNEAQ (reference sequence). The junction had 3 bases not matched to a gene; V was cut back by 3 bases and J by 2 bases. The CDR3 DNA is TGTGCCAGCAGCTTCACGGGACAGGGGAACTATGGCTACACCTTC. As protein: CASSFTGQGNYGYTF.

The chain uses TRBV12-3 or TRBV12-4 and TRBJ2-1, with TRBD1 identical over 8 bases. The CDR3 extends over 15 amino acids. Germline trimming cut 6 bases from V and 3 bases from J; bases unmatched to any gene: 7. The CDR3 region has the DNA TGTGCCAGCAGGTACCGGGACAGGATCTACAATGAGCAGTTCTTC. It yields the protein CASRYRDRIYNEQFF.

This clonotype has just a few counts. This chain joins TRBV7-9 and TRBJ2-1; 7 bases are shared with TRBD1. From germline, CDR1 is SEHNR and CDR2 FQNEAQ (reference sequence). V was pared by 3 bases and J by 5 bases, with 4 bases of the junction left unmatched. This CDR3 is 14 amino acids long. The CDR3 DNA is TGTGCCAGCAGCTTGGCCACAGGGGACAATGAGCAGTTCTTC. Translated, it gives CASSLATGDNEQFF. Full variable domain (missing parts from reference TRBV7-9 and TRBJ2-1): DTGVSQNPRHKITKRGQNVTFRCDPISEHNRLYWYRQTLGQGPEFLTYFQNEAQLEKSRLLSDRFSAERPKGSFSTLEIQRTEQGDSAMYLCASSLATGDNEQFFGPGTRLTVL.

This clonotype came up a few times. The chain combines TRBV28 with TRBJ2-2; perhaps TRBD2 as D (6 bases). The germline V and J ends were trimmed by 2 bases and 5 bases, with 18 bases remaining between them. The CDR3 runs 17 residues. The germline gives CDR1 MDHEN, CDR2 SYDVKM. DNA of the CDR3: TGTGCCAGCAGTTTAGGGGCGTGGGGGGATCTGACCGGGGAGCTGTTTTTT. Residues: CASSLGAWGDLTGELFF.

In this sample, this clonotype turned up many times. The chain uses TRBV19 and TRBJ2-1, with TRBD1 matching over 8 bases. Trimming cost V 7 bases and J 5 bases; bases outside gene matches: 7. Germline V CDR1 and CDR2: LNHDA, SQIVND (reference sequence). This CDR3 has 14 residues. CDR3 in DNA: TGTGCCAGTACTGGACAGGGCGGAGACAATGAGCAGTTCTTC. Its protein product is CASTGQGGDNEQFF.

This CDR3 reads CASSLMGLNTEAFF. CDR3 DNA: TGTGCCAGCAGTTTAATGGGGCTGAACACTGAAGCTTTCTTT. This chain links TRBV12-3 or TRBV12-4 with TRBJ1-1; a weak D match, TRBD1 (5 bases). Trimming removed 2 bases from V and 0 bases from J, with 7 bases in between. The CDR3 consists of 14 residues.

CDR3 in amino acids: CASSRGGWTEAFF. The CDR3 DNA is TGTGCCAGCAGCCGAGGTGGATGGACTGAAGCTTTCTTT. The chain has TRBV11-3 and TRBJ1-1; D is unresolved. V was shortened by 5 bases and J by 5 bases, with 12 bases between the two germline ends. CDR1 is SGHNT and CDR2 is YENEEA in the germline V gene. The length of the CDR3 is 13 residues.

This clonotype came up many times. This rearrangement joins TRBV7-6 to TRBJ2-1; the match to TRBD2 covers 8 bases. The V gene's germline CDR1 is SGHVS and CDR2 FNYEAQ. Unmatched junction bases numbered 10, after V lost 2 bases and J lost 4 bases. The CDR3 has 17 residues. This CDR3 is CASSLPMTGLDYNEQFF. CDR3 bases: TGTGCCAGCAGCTTACCTATGACGGGACTAGATTACAATGAGCAGTTCTTC. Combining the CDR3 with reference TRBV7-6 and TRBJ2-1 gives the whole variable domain GAGVSQSPRYKVTKRGQDVALRCDPISGHVSLYWYRQALGQGPEFLTYFNYEAQQDKSGLPNDRFSAERPEGSISTLTIQRTEQRDSAMYRCASSLPMTGLDYNEQFFGPGTRLTVL.

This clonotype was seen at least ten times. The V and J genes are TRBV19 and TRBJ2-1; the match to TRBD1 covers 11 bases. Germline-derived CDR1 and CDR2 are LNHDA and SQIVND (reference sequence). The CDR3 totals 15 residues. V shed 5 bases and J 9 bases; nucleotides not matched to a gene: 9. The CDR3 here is CASSLGQGAIFEQFF. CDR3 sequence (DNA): TGTGCCAGTAGTTTAGGACAGGGGGCTATCTTTGAGCAGTTCTTC. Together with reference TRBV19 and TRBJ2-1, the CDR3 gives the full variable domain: DGGITQSPKYLFRKEGQNVTLSCEQNLNHDAMYWYRQDPGQGLRLIYYSQIVNDFQKGDIAEGYSVSREKKESFPLTVTSAQKNPTAFYLCASSLGQGAIFEQFFGPGTRLTVL.

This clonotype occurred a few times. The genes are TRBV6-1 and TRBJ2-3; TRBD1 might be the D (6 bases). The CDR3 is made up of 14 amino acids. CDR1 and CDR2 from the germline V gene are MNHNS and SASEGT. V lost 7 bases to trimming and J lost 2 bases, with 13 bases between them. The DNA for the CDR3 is TGTGCCAGCAACCAGGACAGACTCACAGATACGCAGTATTTT. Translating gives CASNQDRLTDTQYF.

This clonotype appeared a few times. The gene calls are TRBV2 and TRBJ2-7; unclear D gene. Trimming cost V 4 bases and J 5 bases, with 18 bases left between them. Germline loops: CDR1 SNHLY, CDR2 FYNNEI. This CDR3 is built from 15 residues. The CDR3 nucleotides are TGTGCCAGCAGTGTTGGTATCGCCATTAGCAACGAGCAGTACTTC. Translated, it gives CASSVGIAISNEQYF. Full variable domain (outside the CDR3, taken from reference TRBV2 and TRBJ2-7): EPEVTQTPSHQVTQMGQEVILRCVPISNHLYFYWYRQILGQKVEFLVSFYNNEISEKSEIFDDQFSVERPDGSNFTLKIRSTKLEDSAMYFCASSVGIAISNEQYFGPGTRLTVT.

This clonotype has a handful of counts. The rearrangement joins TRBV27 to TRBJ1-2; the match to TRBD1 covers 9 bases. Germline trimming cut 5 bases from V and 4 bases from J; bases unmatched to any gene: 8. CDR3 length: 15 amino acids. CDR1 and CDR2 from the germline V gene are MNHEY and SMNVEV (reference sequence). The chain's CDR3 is CASSLRQGGGYGYTF. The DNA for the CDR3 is TGTGCCAGCAGTCTGCGACAGGGGGGTGGCTATGGCTACACCTTC.

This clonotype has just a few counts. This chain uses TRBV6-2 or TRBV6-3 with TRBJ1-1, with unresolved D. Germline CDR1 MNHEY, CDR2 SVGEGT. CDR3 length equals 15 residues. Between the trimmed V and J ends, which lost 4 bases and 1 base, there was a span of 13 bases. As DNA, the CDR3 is TGTGCCAGCAGTTCGATCTTAGCAGGGAACACTGAAGCTTTCTTT. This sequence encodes CASSSILAGNTEAFF.

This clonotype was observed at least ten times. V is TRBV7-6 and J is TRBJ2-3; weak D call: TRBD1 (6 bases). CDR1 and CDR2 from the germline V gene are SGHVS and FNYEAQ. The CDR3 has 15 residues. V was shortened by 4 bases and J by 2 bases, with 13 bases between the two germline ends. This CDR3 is CASSSWPGVTDTQYF. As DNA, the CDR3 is TGTGCCAGCAGCTCTTGGCCAGGGGTCACAGATACGCAGTATTTT.

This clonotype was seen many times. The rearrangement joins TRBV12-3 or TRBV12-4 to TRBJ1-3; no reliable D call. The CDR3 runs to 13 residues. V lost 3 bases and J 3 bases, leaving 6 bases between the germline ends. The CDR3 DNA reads TGTGCCAGCAGTTTCAGCAGTGGAAACACCATATATTTT. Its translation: CASSFSSGNTIYF.

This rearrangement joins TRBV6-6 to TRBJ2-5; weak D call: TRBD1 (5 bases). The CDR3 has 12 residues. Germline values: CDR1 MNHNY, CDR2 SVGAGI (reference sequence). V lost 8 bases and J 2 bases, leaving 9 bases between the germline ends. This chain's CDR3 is CASGAVQETQYF. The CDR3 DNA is TGTGCCAGCGGGGCAGTTCAAGAGACCCAGTACTTC.

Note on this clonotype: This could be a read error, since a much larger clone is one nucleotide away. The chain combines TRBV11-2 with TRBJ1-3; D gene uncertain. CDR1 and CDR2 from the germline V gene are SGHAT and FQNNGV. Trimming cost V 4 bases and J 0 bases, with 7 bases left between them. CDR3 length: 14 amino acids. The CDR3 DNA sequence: TGTGCCAGCAGCTCAGTGAGCTCTGGAAACACCATATATTTT. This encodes CASSSVSSGNTIYF.

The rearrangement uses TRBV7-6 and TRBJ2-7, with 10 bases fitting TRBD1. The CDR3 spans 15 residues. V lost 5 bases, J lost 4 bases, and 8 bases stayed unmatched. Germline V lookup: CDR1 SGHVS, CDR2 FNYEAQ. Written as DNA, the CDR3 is TGTGCCAGCAGCGCCCCGGGACAGGGGTCTTACGAGCAGTACTTC. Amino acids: CASSAPGQGSYEQYF. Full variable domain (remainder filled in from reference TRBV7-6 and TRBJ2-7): GAGVSQSPRYKVTKRGQDVALRCDPISGHVSLYWYRQALGQGPEFLTYFNYEAQQDKSGLPNDRFSAERPEGSISTLTIQRTEQRDSAMYRCASSAPGQGSYEQYFGPGTRLTVT.

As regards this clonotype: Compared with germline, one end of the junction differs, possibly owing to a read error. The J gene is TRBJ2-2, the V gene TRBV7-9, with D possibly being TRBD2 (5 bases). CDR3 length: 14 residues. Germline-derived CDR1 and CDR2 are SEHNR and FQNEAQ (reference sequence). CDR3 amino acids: CASSPKRVTEELFF. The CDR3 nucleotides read TGTGCCAGCAGCCCAAAGAGGGTCACCGAGGAGCTGTTTTTT.

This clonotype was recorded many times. The CDR3 DNA is TGTGCCAGCAGCCAAAACCCGGGACTAGCAAGGGAGCAGTTCTTC. It specifies CASSQNPGLAREQFF. This chain connects TRBV7-6 to TRBJ2-1; 9 positions match TRBD2. Germline V gene lookup returns CDR1 SGHVS and CDR2 FNYEAQ. The CDR3 consists of 15 residues. V shed 5 bases, J shed 10 bases, and the junction held 12 bases outside the gene matches.

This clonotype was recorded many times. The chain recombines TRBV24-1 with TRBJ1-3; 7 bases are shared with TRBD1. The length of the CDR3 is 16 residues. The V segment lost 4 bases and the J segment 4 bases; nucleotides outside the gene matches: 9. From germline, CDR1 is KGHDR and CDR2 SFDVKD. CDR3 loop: CATSDKTGASGNTIYF. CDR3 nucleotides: TGTGCCACCAGTGACAAAACAGGGGCGTCGGGAAACACCATATATTTT.

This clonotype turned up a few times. DNA for the CDR3: TGTGCCAGCGCTAGACAGGGGACTCAGTTCTTC. The encoded protein is CASARQGTQFF. J is TRBJ2-1 and V is TRBV27, with 8 nucleotides matching TRBD1. The trim removed 8 bases at V and 13 bases at J, leaving 7 bases unmatched. The CDR3 is 11 amino acids. Germline V gene lookup returns CDR1 MNHEY and CDR2 SMNVEV (reference sequence).

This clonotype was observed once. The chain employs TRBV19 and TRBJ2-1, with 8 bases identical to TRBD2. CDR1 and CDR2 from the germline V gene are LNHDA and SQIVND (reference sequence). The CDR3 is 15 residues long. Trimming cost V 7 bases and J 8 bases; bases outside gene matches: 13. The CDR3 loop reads CASMGVASGWDEQFF. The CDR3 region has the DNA TGTGCCAGTATGGGTGTGGCTAGCGGGTGGGATGAGCAGTTCTTC.

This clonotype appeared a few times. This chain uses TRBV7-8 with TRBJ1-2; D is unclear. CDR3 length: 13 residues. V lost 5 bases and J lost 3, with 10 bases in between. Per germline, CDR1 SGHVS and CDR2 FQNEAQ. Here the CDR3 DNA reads TGTGCCAGCAGCCCCAGCTCCTACTATGGCTACACCTTC. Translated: CASSPSSYYGYTF. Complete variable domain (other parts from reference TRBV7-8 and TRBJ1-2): GAGVSQSPRYKVAKRGQDVALRCDPISGHVSLFWYQQALGQGPEFLTYFQNEAQLDKSGLPSDRFFAERPEGSVSTLKIQRTQQEDSAVYLCASSPSSYYGYTFGSGTRLTVV.